Given below is one TCR beta chain in context. The data originate from a study of blood T cell repertoires in COVID-19. On the study more broadly: T cells, B-cell-depleted T cells, or PBMCs supplied cDNA or gDNA.

The repertoire was sequenced with immunoSEQ multiplex PCR; TCRdb's copy has only in-frame clones and lacks some. The table lists 350,000 to 450,000 clones, less than 85% of them singletons, with 3.5% to 4% in the top ten. Germline CDR1 reads SGHVS; CDR2 reads FNYEAQ. This CDR3 region has 15 residues. V lost 7 bases and J 0 bases, leaving 10 bases between the germline ends. The TCR comes from a woman younger than 30 with acute or convalescent COVID-19. The chain combines TRBV7-6 with TRBJ1-6; D is unclear. Input material: peripheral blood. The CDR3 coding sequence is TGTGCCAGCACCACACTAAGCTCCTATAATTCACCCCTCCACTTT. This encodes CASTTLSSYNSPLHF.